Listed below are T cell receptor beta chains from one sample, sequenced in a study of T-cell reconstitution after alpha-beta-depleted transplantation in children. TCRdb analysed the PCR reads with MiXCR anew, one entry per CDR3 protein. The repertoire holds hundreds of thousands of distinct CDR3 sequences, 16% seen once, with about 1.1% in the top ten. This specimen consisted of PBMCs from the stem cell graft donor, obtained from the stem cell graft. These receptors all come from a human donor who donated a stem cell graft to a child with acute myeloid leukemia. The CDR3 runs from the conserved cysteine through the conserved F or W. D genes are given only for firm matches. Some rows mark clone size as missing; the rest say once, few, many or name a class of expanded clone.

j_call: TRBJ2-7; v_call: TRBV20-1; d_call: TRBD2; clone_size: -; cdr3_nt: TGCTGTGCGCCTGGACTAGCGGGGGACTTGACGTTGGGGGAGCAGTACTTC; cdr3_aa: CCAPGLAGDLTLGEQYF
j_call: TRBJ2-5; v_call: TRBV4-3; d_call: TRBD1; clone_size: -; cdr3_nt: TGCGCCAGCAGCCCCACGACAGGGGGCGAGACCCAGTACTTC; cdr3_aa: CASSPTTGGETQYF
j_call: TRBJ1-6; v_call: TRBV12-3/TRBV12-4; d_call: TRBD1; clone_size: few; cdr3_nt: TGTGCCAGCAAGGGGGCACAGAATAATTCACCCCTCCACTTT; cdr3_aa: CASKGAQNNSPLHF
j_call: TRBJ1-2; v_call: TRBV9; d_call: -; clone_size: -; cdr3_nt: TGTGCCAGCAGCGTAGGCCTCCAGGACCACCTTAACTATGGCTACACCTTC; cdr3_aa: CASSVGLQDHLNYGYTF
j_call: TRBJ2-7; v_call: TRBV7-2; d_call: TRBD1; clone_size: -; cdr3_nt: TGTGCCAGCAGCGCCCGGACAGGATTATCCTACGAGCAGTACTTC; cdr3_aa: CASSARTGLSYEQYF
j_call: TRBJ2-7; v_call: TRBV6-2/TRBV6-3; d_call: TRBD1; clone_size: few; cdr3_nt: TGTGCCAGCAGTTCGCAGGGGGCCTACGAGCAGTACTTC; cdr3_aa: CASSSQGAYEQYF
j_call: TRBJ1-5; v_call: TRBV5-5; d_call: -; clone_size: many; cdr3_nt: TGTGCCAGCAGCTTGGGAGTGACCGATCAGCCCCAGCATTTT; cdr3_aa: CASSLGVTDQPQHF
j_call: TRBJ2-5; v_call: TRBV20-1; d_call: -; clone_size: few; cdr3_nt: TGCAGTGCCGTCAGGGGGGGTAACGAGGAGACCCAGTACTTC; cdr3_aa: CSAVRGGNEETQYF
j_call: TRBJ1-2; v_call: TRBV5-1; d_call: -; clone_size: many; cdr3_nt: TGCGCCAGCAGCTTTATGGGACAACTTAACTATGGCTACACCTTC; cdr3_aa: CASSFMGQLNYGYTF
j_call: TRBJ2-2; v_call: TRBV12-3/TRBV12-4; d_call: TRBD1; clone_size: few; cdr3_nt: TGTGCCAGCAGTCCGAGGACAGGGGCCATATCGACCGGGGAGCTGTTTTTT; cdr3_aa: CASSPRTGAISTGELFF
j_call: TRBJ2-2; v_call: TRBV29-1; d_call: -; clone_size: many; cdr3_nt: TGCAGCGTTGATGGTCAGGCTGTCGGGGAGCTGTTTTTT; cdr3_aa: CSVDGQAVGELFF
j_call: TRBJ1-2; v_call: TRBV28; d_call: TRBD1; clone_size: few; cdr3_nt: TGTGCCAGCAGCTCCGGACAGGGGAGACACTATGGCTACACCTTC; cdr3_aa: CASSSGQGRHYGYTF
j_call: TRBJ2-3; v_call: TRBV20-1; d_call: TRBD2; clone_size: few; cdr3_nt: TGCAGTGCTTACTTACCGGGACTAGCGGGGACTGGGGGGACAGATACGCAGTATTTT; cdr3_aa: CSAYLPGLAGTGGTDTQYF
j_call: TRBJ2-3; v_call: TRBV4-3; d_call: TRBD1; clone_size: -; cdr3_nt: TGCGCCAGCAGCCAAGACAGTCGGACAGGGACTAGCACAGATACGCAGTATTTT; cdr3_aa: CASSQDSRTGTSTDTQYF
j_call: TRBJ2-5; v_call: TRBV7-2; d_call: -; clone_size: many; cdr3_nt: TGTGCCAGCAGTTTATGGGAGACCCAGTACTTC; cdr3_aa: CASSLWETQYF
j_call: TRBJ1-4; v_call: TRBV20-1; d_call: -; clone_size: -; cdr3_nt: TGCAGTGCTAGACGACCACAGGCGGGAGATGAAAAACTGTTTTTT; cdr3_aa: CSARRPQAGDEKLFF
j_call: TRBJ2-1; v_call: TRBV12-3/TRBV12-4; d_call: TRBD2; clone_size: -; cdr3_nt: TGTGCCAGCAGTTTAGACGGGGGGGCATCCCCCCGTTACAATGAGCAGTTCTTC; cdr3_aa: CASSLDGGASPRYNEQFF
j_call: TRBJ2-3; v_call: TRBV20-1; d_call: -; clone_size: many; cdr3_nt: TGCAGTGCTAGGGGATACCTCACAGATACGCAGTATTTT; cdr3_aa: CSARGYLTDTQYF
j_call: TRBJ1-4; v_call: TRBV12-3/TRBV12-4; d_call: TRBD1; clone_size: -; cdr3_nt: TGTGCCAGCAGTTCATTCCTAGAGACAGGGGACTTGGCAACTAATGAAAAACTGTTTTTT; cdr3_aa: CASSSFLETGDLATNEKLFF
j_call: TRBJ1-6; v_call: TRBV5-1; d_call: TRBD1; clone_size: many; cdr3_nt: TGCGCCAGCAGCCGCGAGGTGGGACAGAATAATTCACCCCTCCACTTT; cdr3_aa: CASSREVGQNNSPLHF
j_call: TRBJ1-5; v_call: TRBV7-2; d_call: -; clone_size: many; cdr3_nt: TGTGCCAGCAGCCTGACTAGGGATCCCAATCAGCCCCAGCATTTT; cdr3_aa: CASSLTRDPNQPQHF
j_call: TRBJ2-1; v_call: TRBV6-2/TRBV6-3; d_call: -; clone_size: few; cdr3_nt: TGTGCCAGCAGTTTATCGGACCACTACAATGAGCAGTTCTTC; cdr3_aa: CASSLSDHYNEQFF
j_call: TRBJ2-1; v_call: TRBV9; d_call: TRBD2; clone_size: -; cdr3_nt: TGTGCCAGCAGCGTACTAGCGGGGGGGTCCGCCTACAATGAGCAGTTCTTC; cdr3_aa: CASSVLAGGSAYNEQFF
j_call: TRBJ2-1; v_call: TRBV13; d_call: TRBD2; clone_size: few; cdr3_nt: TGTGCCAGCAGCTCCGGGACTAGAACTTACAATGAGCAGTTCTTC; cdr3_aa: CASSSGTRTYNEQFF